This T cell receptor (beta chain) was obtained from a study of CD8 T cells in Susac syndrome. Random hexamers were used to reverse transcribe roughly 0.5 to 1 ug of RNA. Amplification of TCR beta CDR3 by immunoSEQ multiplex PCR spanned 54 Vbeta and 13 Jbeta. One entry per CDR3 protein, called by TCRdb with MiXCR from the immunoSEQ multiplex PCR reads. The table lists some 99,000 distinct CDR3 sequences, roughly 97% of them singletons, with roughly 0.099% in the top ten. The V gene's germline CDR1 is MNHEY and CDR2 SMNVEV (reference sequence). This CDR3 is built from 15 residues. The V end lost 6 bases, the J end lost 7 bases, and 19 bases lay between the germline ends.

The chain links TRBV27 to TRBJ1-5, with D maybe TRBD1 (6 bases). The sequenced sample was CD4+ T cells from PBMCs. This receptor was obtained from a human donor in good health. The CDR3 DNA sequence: TGTGCCAGCAGCCACGAGGGGGGTCCAACCCAGCCCCAGCATTTT. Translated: CASSHEGGPTQPQHF.